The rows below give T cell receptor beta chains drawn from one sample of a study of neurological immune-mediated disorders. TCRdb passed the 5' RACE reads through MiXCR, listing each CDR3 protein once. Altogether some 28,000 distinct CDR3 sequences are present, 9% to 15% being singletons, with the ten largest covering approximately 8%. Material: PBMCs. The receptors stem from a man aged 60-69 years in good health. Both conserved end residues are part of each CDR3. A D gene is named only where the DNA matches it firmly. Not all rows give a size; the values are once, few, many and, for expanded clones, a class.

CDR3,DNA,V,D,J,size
CSMGQGWIETQYF,TGCAGTATGGGACAGGGGTGGATAGAGACCCAGTACTTC,TRBV20-1,TRBD1,TRBJ2-5,many
CASSLVWTGGEEHGYTF,TGTGCCAGCAGCTTAGTTTGGACAGGGGGTGAAGAGCATGGCTACACCTTC,TRBV11-2,TRBD1,TRBJ1-2,many
CASSRALAGSSYNEQFF,TGTGCCAGCAGCAGAGCACTAGCGGGGAGCTCCTACAATGAGCAGTTCTTC,TRBV7-9,TRBD2,TRBJ2-1,many
CASSFEQDSTDTQYF,TGTGCCAGCAGTTTTGAACAGGACAGCACAGATACGCAGTATTTT,TRBV12-3/TRBV12-4,NA,TRBJ2-3,many
CASSQGRSAYSYNEQFF,TGTGCCAGCAGCCAAGGAAGGAGCGCTTACTCCTACAATGAGCAGTTCTTC,TRBV14,NA,TRBJ2-1,many
CASSYIWSSGLGFSTQYF,TGTGCCAGCAGTTACATTTGGTCTAGCGGTCTCGGGTTTTCGACCCAGTACTTC,TRBV6-5,TRBD2,TRBJ2-5,many
CSARDLAGHYNEQFF,TGCAGTGCTAGAGATCTCGCGGGACATTACAATGAGCAGTTCTTC,TRBV20-1,NA,TRBJ2-1,NA
CASTLGTAIYNEQFF,TGTGCCAGCACCTTAGGGACAGCCATCTACAATGAGCAGTTCTTC,TRBV6-1,TRBD1,TRBJ2-1,many
CASSSRTGATYEQYF,TGCGCCAGCAGCTCGAGGACAGGGGCAACCTACGAGCAGTACTTC,TRBV5-1,TRBD1,TRBJ2-7,NA
CASSLPDQPQHF,TGTGCCAGCAGCTTACCGGATCAGCCCCAGCATTTT,TRBV7-9,NA,TRBJ1-5,many
CASIPWGGTGELFF,TGTGCCAGCATACCGTGGGGGGGCACCGGGGAGCTGTTTTTT,TRBV12-3/TRBV12-4,TRBD2,TRBJ2-2,many
CAISEVEGYEQYF,TGTGCCATCAGTGAGGTGGAGGGCTACGAGCAGTACTTC,TRBV10-3,NA,TRBJ2-7,many
CASRFETQYF,TGTGCCAGCAGGTTTGAGACCCAGTACTTC,TRBV21-1,NA,TRBJ2-5,many
CSARPGGIAFFNEQFF,TGCAGTGCTAGACCGGGGGGGATTGCCTTTTTCAATGAGCAGTTCTTC,TRBV20-1,TRBD2,TRBJ2-1,many
CASSLGQGGTGELFF,TGCGCCAGCAGCCTGGGACAGGGCGGCACCGGGGAGCTGTTTTTT,TRBV5-1,TRBD1,TRBJ2-2,many
CATSRGGETQYF,TGTGCCACCAGCAGGGGCGGGGAGACCCAGTACTTC,TRBV15,NA,TRBJ2-5,many
CASSLASQVYDEQFF,TGCGCCAGCAGCTTGGCGAGTCAGGTGTACGATGAGCAGTTCTTC,TRBV5-1,NA,TRBJ2-1,many
CSSSTQDREQFF,TGTTCCAGTAGCACACAAGACCGGGAGCAGTTCTTC,TRBV7-3,NA,TRBJ2-1,NA
CASTSLIQLNTEAFF,TGTGCCAGCACCTCCCTCATTCAATTGAACACTGAAGCTTTCTTT,TRBV7-2,NA,TRBJ1-1,many
CASIGSRDPTGELFF,TGTGCCAGCATCGGTAGCAGGGACCCCACCGGGGAGCTGTTTTTT,TRBV6-2/TRBV6-3,NA,TRBJ2-2,once
CASSPDRGLLYEQYF,TGTGCCAGCAGCCCCGACAGGGGGCTCCTCTACGAGCAGTACTTC,TRBV3-1,TRBD1,TRBJ2-7,many
CASSLIGEGDEQYF,TGTGCCAGCAGTTTAATCGGGGAAGGGGACGAGCAGTACTTC,TRBV27,NA,TRBJ2-7,NA
CASSSQGGTSYEQYF,TGTGCCAGCAGCTCCCAGGGGGGTACAAGCTACGAGCAGTACTTC,TRBV7-3,NA,TRBJ2-7,many
CSARDGGRAGELFF,TGCAGTGCTAGAGACGGGGGGAGGGCCGGGGAGCTGTTTTTT,TRBV20-1,TRBD2,TRBJ2-2,many
CASSWDRGANYGYTF,TGTGCCAGCAGTTGGGACAGGGGGGCTAACTATGGCTACACCTTC,TRBV7-9,TRBD1,TRBJ1-2,many
CASSPGTGWKQYF,TGTGCCAGCAGCCCAGGGACAGGGTGGAAGCAGTACTTC,TRBV7-9,TRBD1,TRBJ2-7,many
CAISSAVLGYEQYF,TGTGCCATCAGTAGTGCGGTCTTGGGCTACGAGCAGTACTTC,TRBV10-3,NA,TRBJ2-7,many
CSGLTSGQTGELFF,TGCAGCGGCCTGACTAGCGGGCAGACCGGGGAGCTGTTTTTT,TRBV29-1,TRBD2,TRBJ2-2,many
CASTGQTYTGELFF,TGTGCCAGCACGGGACAGACCTACACCGGGGAGCTGTTTTTT,TRBV2,TRBD1,TRBJ2-2,many
CATSEGLSYGYTF,TGTGCCACCAGTGAAGGGCTTTCCTATGGCTACACCTTC,TRBV24-1,NA,TRBJ1-2,many
CASSQLRDIHEQYF,TGCGCCAGCAGCCAACTAAGGGACATCCACGAGCAGTACTTC,TRBV5-1,NA,TRBJ2-7,many
CATSDRGAGETQYF,TGTGCCACCAGTGATCGGGGGGCGGGGGAGACCCAGTACTTC,TRBV24-1,NA,TRBJ2-5,many
CASSPTSSEAFF,TGTGCCAGCAGCCCCACCTCGAGTGAAGCTTTCTTT,TRBV11-2,NA,TRBJ1-1,many
CSARDPRGQGNEQFF,TGCAGTGCTAGAGATCCCCGGGGGCAGGGCAATGAGCAGTTCTTC,TRBV20-1,NA,TRBJ2-1,many
CASSRTADTQYF,TGTGCCAGCAGCCGGACAGCAGATACGCAGTATTTT,TRBV5-5,NA,TRBJ2-3,many
CATRGTANTGELFF,TGCGCCACCCGAGGGACGGCGAACACCGGGGAGCTGTTTTTT,TRBV5-1,NA,TRBJ2-2,many
CATSRWDRGHGYGYTF,TGTGCCACCAGCAGGTGGGACAGGGGGCATGGGTATGGCTACACCTTC,TRBV15,TRBD1,TRBJ1-2,medium-sized
CASTARQGYVNSPLHF,TGTGCCAGCACCGCCCGACAGGGGTATGTTAATTCACCCCTCCACTTT,TRBV5-8,TRBD1,TRBJ1-6,many
CASSFRQRNYNEQFF,TGCGCCAGCAGCTTTCGACAGAGAAATTACAATGAGCAGTTCTTC,TRBV5-1,NA,TRBJ2-1,medium-sized
CSASSSILAQNTDTQYF,TGCAGTGCTAGCTCCTCCATTCTAGCGCAGAATACAGATACGCAGTATTTT,TRBV20-1,NA,TRBJ2-3,many
CASSVTGF,TGTGCCAGCAGCGTTACAGGATTC,TRBV21-1,NA,TRBJ2-7,many
CATYPGPFSGLAGALVGEQFF,TGTGCCACCTACCCCGGGCCCTTTTCTGGACTAGCGGGAGCTCTAGTCGGTGAGCAGTTCTTC,TRBV24-1,TRBD2,TRBJ2-1,many
CAISESLDEQYF,TGTGCCATCAGTGAGTCACTAGACGAGCAGTACTTC,TRBV10-3,NA,TRBJ2-7,NA
CASSLGTGAAKNIQYF,TGTGCCAGCAGTTTAGGGACAGGGGCGGCCAAAAACATTCAGTACTTC,TRBV27,TRBD1,TRBJ2-4,many
CASSYSMAGAGQPQHF,TGTGCCAGCAGTTACTCTATGGCCGGGGCTGGCCAGCCCCAGCATTTT,TRBV6-2/TRBV6-3,NA,TRBJ1-5,many
CSATPGVGDTEAFF,TGCAGTGCAACCCCAGGGGTGGGTGACACTGAAGCTTTCTTT,TRBV20-1,NA,TRBJ1-1,NA
CASSHLAAGVLTF,TGTGCCAGCAGCCATTTGGCCGCCGGCGTCCTGACTTTC,TRBV3-1,NA,TRBJ2-6,many
CASIPAPGTARPEQYF,TGTGCCAGCATTCCCGCCCCCGGGACAGCGAGACCTGAGCAGTACTTC,TRBV6-6,TRBD1,TRBJ2-7,once
CASRRTATYGYTF,TGTGCCAGCCGCCGGACAGCTACTTATGGCTACACCTTC,TRBV28,NA,TRBJ1-2,NA
CASSETDNEPEAFF,TGTGCCAGCAGTGAGACAGATAATGAGCCTGAAGCTTTCTTT,TRBV25-1,NA,TRBJ1-1,few